The clone carrying this T cell receptor beta chain was found a few times. Its specificity is not known. The method was immunoSEQ multiplex PCR; TCRdb's version includes in-frame clones alone and lacks a portion of them. In the table there are some 120,000 clones, roughly 87% of which are singletons. The source of the sample is a study of cytomegalovirus exposure and HLA in healthy donors. Findings of the study overall: The study put 150 to 200 TCR beta chains on its list as cytomegalovirus-associated.

The TCR sequence derives from a woman younger than 30 in good health and CMV-seronegative. Sample: PBMCs.

CDR3: CASSQRGLVDYNEQFF. The CDR3 DNA is TGCGCCAGCAGCCAGAGGGGACTAGTGGACTACAATGAGCAGTTCTTC. V is TRBV4-3 and J is TRBJ2-1; 8 bases fit TRBD2. V lost 3 bases and J lost 3; bases outside the gene matches: 7. The CDR3 has 16 residues. Germline V CDR1 and CDR2: LGHNA, YSLEER.